There are many counts of the clone carrying this TCR beta chain. The sample comes from a study of regulatory T cells in long-lasting Graves disease. Specified time point: newly diagnosed GD, antithyroid drugs for less than 3 months. The TCR library was made from RNA that had been extracted from PBMCs in TRIzol. Building of the TCR beta libraries involved iRepertoire HTBI primers and Arm-PCR of CDR3 regions. TCRdb itself ran the multiplex PCR reads through MiXCR, one entry per CDR3 protein. The table includes 580,000 or so distinct CDR3 sequences, around 16% detected once. V was clipped by 6 bases and J by 0 bases; unmatched bases: 6. Germline assignment: CDR1 SGHTA and CDR2 FQGTGA. This CDR3 comprises 17 residues. These data were likewise used in another study, on T cells in Graves' hyperthyroidism and ophthalmopathy.

Material: peripheral blood mononuclear cells (PBMCs), obtained at new diagnosis, from a patient treated with antithyroid drugs. This chain links TRBV7-3 with TRBJ2-1, with 12 bases matching TRBD2. This TCR was recovered from a man aged 18 to 35 with Graves disease. For the CDR3, the DNA is TGTGCCAGCAGTTCTACTAGCGGGAGGAGCTCCTACAATGAGCAGTTCTTC. Protein: CASSSTSGRSSYNEQFF.